This T cell receptor beta chain derives from a study of response to subunit inactivated influenza vaccine. The length of the CDR3 is 14 residues. V was trimmed by 5 bases and J by 5 bases, leaving 13 bases between them. Germline CDR1 and CDR2: SGHTA and FQGNSA. TCRdb re-called the RT-PCR reads through MiXCR, storing one row per CDR3 protein. The sample contains about 700,000 distinct CDR3 sequences, approximately 15% of which appear only once. The sequencing used PBMCs from blood, collected less than 15 days before vaccination. This receptor was identified in a man aged 45-65 years who received an inactivated influenza vaccine. The chain joins TRBV7-2 to TRBJ2-1; no firm D call. The CDR3 loop is CASSLSDLNNEQFF. CDR3 nucleotide sequence: TGTGCCAGCAGCCTCTCCGACCTAAACAATGAGCAGTTCTTC.